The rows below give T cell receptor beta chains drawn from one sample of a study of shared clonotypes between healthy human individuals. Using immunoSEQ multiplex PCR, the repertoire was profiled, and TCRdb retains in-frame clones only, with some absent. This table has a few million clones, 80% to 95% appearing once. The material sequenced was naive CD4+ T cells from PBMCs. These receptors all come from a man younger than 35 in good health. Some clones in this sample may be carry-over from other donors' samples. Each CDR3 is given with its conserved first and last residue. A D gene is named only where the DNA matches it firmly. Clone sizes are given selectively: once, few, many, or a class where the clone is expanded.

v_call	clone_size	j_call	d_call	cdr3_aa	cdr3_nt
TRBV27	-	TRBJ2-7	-	CASSLRAAQYEQYF	TGTGCCAGCAGTTTGCGAGCGGCTCAATACGAGCAGTACTTC
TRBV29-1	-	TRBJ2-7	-	CSVVGGPYEQYF	TGCAGCGTCGTTGGGGGCCCCTACGAGCAGTACTTC
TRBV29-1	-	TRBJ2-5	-	CSVSGQEETQYF	TGCAGCGTTTCTGGTCAGGAGGAGACCCAGTACTTC
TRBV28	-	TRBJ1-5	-	CAHGSPGLSNQPQHF	TGTGCCCACGGGTCTCCAGGGTTGAGCAATCAGCCCCAGCATTTT
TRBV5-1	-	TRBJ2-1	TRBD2	CASSLVLADYNEQFF	TGCGCCAGCAGCTTGGTTCTAGCGGACTACAATGAGCAGTTCTTC
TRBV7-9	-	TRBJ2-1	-	CASSPRRSNNEQFF	TGTGCCAGCAGCCCCCGTCGGTCTAACAATGAGCAGTTCTTC
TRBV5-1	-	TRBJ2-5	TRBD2	CASSLELAGGGETQYF	TGCGCCAGCAGCTTGGAACTAGCGGGAGGGGGAGAGACCCAGTACTTC
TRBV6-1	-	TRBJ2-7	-	CASSEALPATYEQYF	TGTGCCAGCAGTGAAGCGCTCCCCGCTACCTACGAGCAGTACTTC
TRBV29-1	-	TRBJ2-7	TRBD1	CSVAGTGASYEQYF	TGCAGCGTAGCCGGGACAGGGGCGTCCTACGAGCAGTACTTC
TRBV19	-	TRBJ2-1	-	CASRRVTSAVGLYNEQFF	TGTGCCAGTAGGAGGGTAACTAGTGCTGTGGGGCTCTACAATGAGCAGTTCTTC
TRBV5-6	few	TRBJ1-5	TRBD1	CASSLGSGGHLGPQHF	TGTGCCAGCAGCTTGGGGTCAGGGGGTCACCTCGGACCCCAGCATTTT
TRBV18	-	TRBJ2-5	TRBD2	CASSRDRAGGPGETQYF	TGTGCCAGCTCACGAGACCGAGCGGGAGGGCCTGGAGAGACCCAGTACTTC
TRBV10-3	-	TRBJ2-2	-	CAISDKSGVWTGELFF	TGTGCCATCAGTGACAAGTCGGGAGTTTGGACCGGGGAGCTGTTTTTT
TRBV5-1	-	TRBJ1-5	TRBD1	CASSFVLGGQPQHF	TGCGCCAGCAGCTTCGTTCTAGGGGGCCAGCCCCAGCATTTT
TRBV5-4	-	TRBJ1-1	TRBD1	CASSLGGQGAFF	TGTGCCAGCAGCTTGGGAGGACAGGGGGCTTTCTTT
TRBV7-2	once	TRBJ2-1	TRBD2	CASQGLAVYNEQFF	TGTGCCAGCCAGGGACTAGCGGTTTACAATGAGCAGTTCTTC
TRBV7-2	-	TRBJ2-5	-	CASSLDGTETQYF	TGTGCCAGCAGCTTAGACGGGACAGAGACCCAGTACTTC
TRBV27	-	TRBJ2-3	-	CASSPPTVSTDTQYF	TGTGCCAGCAGTCCCCCGACAGTTAGCACAGATACGCAGTATTTT
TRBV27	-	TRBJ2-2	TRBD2	CASSPDVGGRDTNTGELFF	TGTGCCAGCAGTCCCGATGTCGGCGGGAGGGATACGAACACCGGGGAGCTGTTTTTT
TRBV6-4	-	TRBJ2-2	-	CASSTSSSTGELFF	TGTGCCAGCAGTACTAGCAGTAGCACCGGGGAGCTGTTTTTT
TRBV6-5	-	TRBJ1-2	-	CASKGGYTGNYGYTF	TGTGCCAGCAAGGGGGGGTATACGGGAAACTATGGCTACACCTTC
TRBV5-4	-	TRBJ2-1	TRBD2	CASSFPSGDLNEQFF	TGTGCCAGCAGCTTTCCTAGCGGGGATCTCAATGAGCAGTTCTTC
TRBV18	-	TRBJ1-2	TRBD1	CASSRGQGATLNYGYTF	TGTGCCAGCTCACGAGGACAGGGGGCGACCCTGAACTATGGCTACACCTTC
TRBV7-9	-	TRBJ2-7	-	CASSLSYEQYF	TGTGCCAGCAGCCTATCCTACGAGCAGTACTTC
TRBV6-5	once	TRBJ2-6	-	CASSLGGGTGANVLTF	TGTGCCAGCAGTTTGGGAGGGGGAACTGGGGCCAACGTCCTGACTTTC
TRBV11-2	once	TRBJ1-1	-	CASSLDPDPIRQAFF	TGTGCCAGCAGCTTAGACCCGGACCCCATACGACAAGCTTTCTTT
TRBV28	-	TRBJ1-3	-	CASSLVGASGNTIYF	TGTGCCAGCAGTTTAGTGGGGGCGTCTGGAAACACCATATATTTT
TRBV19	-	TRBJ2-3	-	CASSTGGSTDTQYF	TGTGCCAGTAGTACTGGGGGGTCCACAGATACGCAGTATTTT
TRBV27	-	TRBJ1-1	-	CASSSRGVNTEAFF	TGTGCCAGCAGTTCCCGGGGGGTGAACACTGAAGCTTTCTTT
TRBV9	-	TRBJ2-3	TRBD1	CASSVGTGSLDTQYF	TGTGCCAGCAGCGTAGGGACAGGGAGCCTCGATACGCAGTATTTT
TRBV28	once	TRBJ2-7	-	CASTESLARDEQYF	TGTGCCAGCACCGAAAGCCTGGCCCGCGACGAGCAGTACTTC
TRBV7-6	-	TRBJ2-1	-	CASRTLESSYNEQFF	TGTGCCAGCAGAACCCTCGAAAGCTCCTACAATGAGCAGTTCTTC
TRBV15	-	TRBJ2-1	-	CATSRVSGVRDEQFF	TGTGCCACCAGCAGAGTATCCGGGGTTAGGGATGAGCAGTTCTTC
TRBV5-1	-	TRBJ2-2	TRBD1	CASSLRTGDRSGELFF	TGCGCCAGCAGCTTGCGGACAGGGGATAGGTCCGGGGAGCTGTTTTTT
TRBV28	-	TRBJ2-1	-	CASSLWTNEQFF	TGTGCCAGCAGTTTATGGACGAATGAGCAGTTCTTC
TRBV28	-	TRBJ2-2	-	CASSLLSGELFF	TGTGCCAGCAGTTTATTATCCGGGGAGCTGTTTTTT
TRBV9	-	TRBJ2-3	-	CASRDGDTQYF	TGTGCCAGCAGGGACGGCGATACGCAGTATTTT